The rows below give T cell receptor beta chains drawn from one sample of a study of cytomegalovirus exposure and HLA in healthy donors. TCRdb's copy holds only in-frame clones and misses some; the assay was immunoSEQ multiplex PCR. This sample carries tens of thousands of clones, under 75% of them seen once, and the ten largest clones take roughly 2.5%. Sequenced sample: PBMCs. These receptors all come from a human donor in good health. CDR3s include the opening cysteine and the closing phenylalanine or tryptophan. A D gene is named only where the DNA matches it firmly. Size values are once, few and many counts, or a class for expanded clones, and some rows have none.

clone size,CDR3 length,J gene,D gene,V gene,CDR3 protein,CDR3 DNA
few,16,TRBJ2-4,TRBD1,TRBV10-1,CASRMQGAKAKNIQYF,TGCGCCAGCAGAATGCAGGGGGCGAAAGCCAAAAACATTCAGTACTTC
-,12,TRBJ1-1,-,TRBV2,CASSVMNTEAFF,TGTGCCAGCAGTGTAATGAACACTGAAGCTTTCTTT
-,13,TRBJ2-5,TRBD2,TRBV18,CASSPGLEGTQYF,TGTGCCAGCTCACCAGGACTAGAGGGGACCCAGTACTTC
few,18,TRBJ1-3,-,TRBV18,CASSPPVVDRLGGNTIYF,TGTGCCAGCTCTCCGCCTGTCGTGGACAGACTCGGAGGAAACACCATATATTTT
-,12,TRBJ2-7,-,TRBV7-2,CASSLSRDEQYF,TGTGCCAGCAGCTTATCTCGGGACGAGCAGTACTTC
few,16,TRBJ1-4,TRBD1,TRBV5-1,CASSQGDRPKVEKLFF,TGCGCCAGCAGCCAAGGGGACAGGCCAAAGGTGGAAAAACTGTTTTTT
-,14,TRBJ1-1,TRBD1,TRBV5-1,CASSRSQGLPEAFF,TGCGCCAGCAGCCGTTCACAGGGGCTCCCTGAAGCTTTCTTT
few,17,TRBJ1-6,TRBD1,TRBV19,CASSSLGGQLYNSPLHF,TGTGCCAGTAGCTCCCTGGGGGGACAGCTTTATAATTCACCCCTCCACTTT
-,12,TRBJ1-1,-,TRBV19,CASSIGGFEAFF,TGTGCCAGTAGTATCGGAGGGTTTGAAGCTTTCTTT
-,15,TRBJ2-7,-,TRBV30,CAWSVPLGQTYEQYF,TGTGCCTGGAGTGTACCACTAGGGCAGACCTACGAGCAGTACTTC
few,18,TRBJ1-6,TRBD1,TRBV7-9,CASSSGQGGSSYNSPLHF,TGTGCCAGCAGCTCCGGACAGGGCGGAAGCTCCTATAATTCACCCCTCCACTTT
-,13,TRBJ1-2,-,TRBV2,CASIHQGHYGYTF,TGTGCCAGCATCCACCAGGGGCACTATGGCTACACCTTC
-,19,TRBJ2-1,TRBD1,TRBV7-2,CASSLVSADRVGNYNEQFF,TGTGCCAGCAGCTTAGTTTCGGCCGACAGGGTCGGAAACTACAATGAGCAGTTCTTC
-,13,TRBJ1-5,-,TRBV7-6,CASSPTGSGPQHF,TGTGCCAGCAGCCCGACGGGGTCGGGGCCCCAGCATTTT
few,15,TRBJ2-7,-,TRBV7-2,CASSPRLTGRYEQYF,TGTGCCAGCAGCCCCCGCCTGACAGGTCGCTACGAGCAGTACTTC
once,16,TRBJ2-1,TRBD2,TRBV4-2,CASSQAFAGAYNEQFF,TGTGCCAGCAGCCAAGCGTTTGCGGGGGCCTACAATGAGCAGTTCTTC
-,14,TRBJ2-2,-,TRBV6-5,CASRPGKGTGELFF,TGTGCCAGCCGGCCAGGGAAGGGCACCGGGGAGCTGTTTTTT
-,14,TRBJ2-7,-,TRBV9,CASSVDAGTHEQYF,TGTGCCAGCAGCGTAGATGCCGGGACTCACGAGCAGTACTTC
-,13,TRBJ2-1,-,TRBV13,CATYAGLNNEQFF,TGTGCCACCTACGCGGGACTCAACAATGAGCAGTTCTTC
-,14,TRBJ2-5,-,TRBV2,CASSDILGEETQYF,TGTGCCAGCAGTGACATATTGGGAGAAGAGACCCAGTACTTC
-,13,TRBJ2-7,-,TRBV7-8,CASSLPSTYEQYF,TGTGCCAGCAGCTTACCATCAACCTACGAGCAGTACTTC
-,13,TRBJ1-6,TRBD1,TRBV30,CAWMGQGHSPLHF,TGTGCCTGGATGGGACAGGGGCATTCACCCCTCCACTTT
-,13,TRBJ1-6,TRBD1,TRBV19,CASSRGPESPLHF,TGTGCCAGTAGCAGGGGGCCAGAGTCACCCCTCCACTTT